The entry that follows covers one T cell receptor beta chain sequence. Sequencing was performed with immunoSEQ multiplex PCR; in TCRdb, only in-frame clones are kept and a portion is missing. The repertoire holds 65,000 to 95,000 clones, with approximately 89% as singletons. These data belong to a study of control samples from healthy donors and cancer patients. The CDR3 runs 14 residues. Trimming at V came to 3 bases and at J to 7 bases, leaving 7 bases not matched to a gene. Germline CDR1 is GTSNPN and CDR2 is SVGIG (reference sequence). Sequencing was done on a sample of blood. The chain uses TRBV30 and TRBJ1-1, with 11 bases identical to TRBD1. This receptor was identified in a man aged 45-65 years in good health. The CDR3 loop is CAWRFGTGGYEAFF. CDR3 coding DNA: TGTGCCTGGAGGTTTGGGACAGGGGGGTATGAAGCTTTCTTT.